These 22 T cell receptor beta chains were all obtained from the same sample, sequenced in a study of post-analysis software for immune sequencing data. Study-wide results and limits: TRBV5-6, TRBV5-1 and TRBV20-1 were among roughly 5 TRBV segments more frequent in patients than controls.

Unique molecular identifiers were built into the TCR beta cDNA libraries. TCRdb re-called the PCR reads through MiXCR, storing one row per CDR3 protein. The table includes hundreds of thousands of distinct CDR3 sequences, around 40% detected once. These receptors have no identified antigens. Material: blood. The source of these receptors is a girl aged 5-17 years with multiple sclerosis.

J is TRBJ1-2 and V is TRBV20-1; TRBD1 aligns across 7 bases. The germline gives CDR1 DFQATT, CDR2 SNEGSKA (reference sequence). The CDR3 extends over 13 amino acids. J gave up 4 bases and V 4 bases, and 6 bases lay outside the gene matches. The CDR3 loop is CSANDREGYGYTF. Written as DNA, the CDR3 is TGCAGTGCTAACGACAGGGAAGGCTATGGCTACACCTTC.

This clonotype was found a few times. The rearrangement uses TRBV28 and TRBJ2-1; 8 nucleotides line up with TRBD1. CDR3 length: 16 amino acids. J gave up 8 bases and V 3 bases, and 12 bases lay outside the gene matches. The germline CDR1 and CDR2 sequences are MDHEN and SYDVKM. DNA for the CDR3: TGTGCCAGCAGTTTCGACAGGGGCTGGAGGTCCGATGAGCAGTTCTTC. Its protein product is CASSFDRGWRSDEQFF.

This clonotype has only a few counts. The chain joins TRBV5-1 to TRBJ2-1; unclear D gene. The CDR3 is 13 residues long. V lost 1 base and J 10 bases, leaving 12 bases between the germline ends. CDR1 is SGHRS, CDR2 YFSETQ, per germline. In DNA, the CDR3 is TGCGCCAGCAGCTTGCAATGGGCTAGGGAGCAGTTCTTC. Its protein product is CASSLQWAREQFF.

The chain uses TRBV28 and TRBJ2-7; 8 nucleotides agree with TRBD2. Germline-derived CDR1 and CDR2 are MDHEN and SYDVKM. V trimming: 7 bases; J trimming: 1 base; junction bases outside the gene matches: 9. The CDR3 is made up of 15 amino acids. The CDR3, as DNA: TGTGCCAGCAAGGAGGGCGGGGGGCAATCCTACGAGCAGTACTTC. Residues: CASKEGGGQSYEQYF. Supplemented by reference TRBV28 and TRBJ2-7, the full variable domain reads DVKVTQSSRYLVKRTGEKVFLECVQDMDHENMFWYRQDPGLGLRLIYFSYDVKMKEKGDIPEGYSVSREKKERFSLILESASTNQTSMYLCASKEGGGQSYEQYFGPGTRLTVT.

The chain employs TRBV12-3 or TRBV12-4 and TRBJ2-7, with D hard to call. V lost 0 bases, J lost 3 bases, and 9 bases lay in between. The CDR3 length is 14 residues. The CDR3 DNA reads as TGTGCCAGCAGTTTAGCGGGGTCCCGCTACGAGCAGTACTTC. Its protein is CASSLAGSRYEQYF.

The J gene is TRBJ2-1, the V gene TRBV3-1; the D gene is possibly TRBD2 (5 bases). Trimming took off 4 bases at V and 6 bases at J, with 16 bases between the two ends. There are 15 residues in the CDR3. Germline loops: CDR1 LGHDT, CDR2 YNNKEL (reference sequence). For the CDR3, the DNA is TGTGCCAGCAGCCCTCTGAGGAGGATTGGCAATGAGCAGTTCTTC. It codes for CASSPLRRIGNEQFF.

V gene TRBV7-9 combines with J gene TRBJ2-7; D gene uncertain. TRBJ2-5 explains the end of the DNA better; the J call may be wrong. The CDR3 runs 14 residues. Germline-derived CDR1 and CDR2 are SEHNR and FQNEAQ (reference sequence). CDR3 nucleotides: TGTGCCAGCAGCCTCCTTGGGCGTGGGGAGACCCAGTACTTC. It translates to CASSLLGRGETQYF.

V is TRBV12-3 or TRBV12-4 and J is TRBJ2-1, with 9 bases aligning to TRBD1. The CDR3 contains 15 residues. V was clipped by 2 bases and J by 8 bases; unmatched bases: 7. CDR3 DNA: TGTGCCAGCAGTTTATTAGGGACAGGGATGGATGAGCAGTTCTTC. Residues: CASSLLGTGMDEQFF.

V gene TRBV7-2 combines with J gene TRBJ2-7, with TRBD2 matching over 7 bases. This CDR3 is 16 amino acids long. CDR1 and CDR2 from the germline V gene are SGHTA and FQGNSA. With 2 bases clipped from V and 1 base from J, the junction kept 8 bases outside the gene matches. The CDR3 loop is CASSLMFSGSSYEQYF. As DNA, the CDR3 is TGTGCCAGCAGCTTAATGTTTAGCGGGTCTTCCTACGAGCAGTACTTC.

CDR3 sequence: CSAVGQGGGYTF. The CDR3, as DNA: TGCAGTGCTGTGGGACAGGGCGGCGGCTACACCTTC. V usage is TRBV20-1 and J usage is TRBJ1-2; 9 nucleotides line up with TRBD1. V gave up 5 bases and J gave up 8 bases; unmatched junction bases: 6. This CDR3 region has 12 residues. In germline, CDR1 is DFQATT, CDR2 SNEGSKA (reference sequence).

V usage is TRBV27 and J usage is TRBJ2-3; perhaps TRBD2 as D (6 bases). V was pared by 4 bases and J by 1 base, with 12 bases between. Germline V gene lookup returns CDR1 MNHEY and CDR2 SMNVEV (reference sequence). The CDR3 spans 15 residues. CDR3 DNA sequence: TGTGCCAGCAGTTCGCGGGACTCACGCACAGATACGCAGTATTTT. Residues: CASSSRDSRTDTQYF.

This clonotype was seen a handful of times. The V call is TRBV27, the J call TRBJ2-1; the D gene could be TRBD1 or TRBD2 (5 bases each). The CDR3 covers 16 residues. Trimming took off 1 base at V and 0 bases at J, with 10 bases between the two ends. CDR1 MNHEY and CDR2 SMNVEV come from the germline V gene (reference sequence). DNA for the CDR3: TGTGCCAGCAGTTTATTGAGGGGAAGCTCCTACAATGAGCAGTTCTTC. It yields the protein CASSLLRGSSYNEQFF.

The genes are TRBV12-3 or TRBV12-4 and TRBJ1-2; no clear D gene. The CDR3 loop spans 11 amino acids. The germline V and J ends were trimmed by 6 bases and 3 bases, with 5 bases remaining between them. As DNA, the CDR3 is TGTGCCAGCAGGGGCCACTATGGCTACACCTTC. Translation: CASRGHYGYTF.

The chain recombines TRBV4-3 with TRBJ1-1, with D possibly matching TRBD1 (5 bases). V lost 0 bases and J lost 0, with 14 bases in between. Per the germline V gene, CDR1 is LGHNA and CDR2 is YSLEER. CDR3 length: 17 residues. The CDR3 nucleotides read TGCGCCAGCAGCCAAGATCCCCCGGGGGGAGTGAACACTGAAGCTTTCTTT. Its protein product is CASSQDPPGGVNTEAFF.

The chain carries TRBV29-1 and TRBJ1-5; D gene ambiguous. This CDR3 has 12 residues. Between the trimmed V and J ends, which lost 6 bases and 4 bases, there was a span of 10 bases. CDR1 SQVTM and CDR2 ANQGSEA come from the germline V gene. This CDR3 is CSVQILNQPQHF. CDR3 coding DNA: TGCAGCGTGCAAATTTTGAATCAGCCCCAGCATTTT.

This clonotype was recorded only once. One end of the junction varies from germline; a read error may be responsible. CDR3 in DNA: TGTACCAGCAGCCCCGGGACGAACACTGAAGCTTTCTTT. Amino acid sequence: CTSSPGTNTEAFF. This chain joins TRBV7-9 and TRBJ1-1; perhaps TRBD1 as D (5 bases). The germline gives CDR1 SEHNR, CDR2 FQNEAQ (reference sequence). The CDR3 sequence is 13 residues long.

This chain joins TRBV19 and TRBJ2-3, with D uncertain. The CDR3 contains 14 residues. Trimming cost V 6 bases and J 2 bases, with 12 bases left between them. The germline gives CDR1 LNHDA, CDR2 SQIVND (reference sequence). The CDR3 loop reads CASSRNIPTDTQYF. The CDR3 coding sequence is TGTGCCAGTAGCAGAAATATTCCCACAGATACGCAGTATTTT.

The sample holds a few counts of this clonotype. V and J are TRBV2 and TRBJ1-2, with TRBD1 identical over 8 bases. The CDR3 contains 13 residues. V dropped 4 bases and J dropped 8; count of bases not matched to a gene: 6. The germline gives CDR1 SNHLY, CDR2 FYNNEI. As DNA, the CDR3 is TGTGCCAGCAGTGGCGACAACAGGGGGGGCTACACCTTC. It specifies CASSGDNRGGYTF.

The sample holds a few counts of this clonotype. The genes are TRBV20-1 and TRBJ2-7; 8 positions agree with TRBD2. The CDR3 totals 12 residues. Germline V gene sequence: CDR1 DFQATT, CDR2 SNEGSKA (reference sequence). For the CDR3, the DNA is TGCAGCTCTGCGGGAGGTCCCTACGAGCAGTACTTC. Amino acids: CSSAGGPYEQYF.

V and J are TRBV11-2 and TRBJ2-1, with 8 positions matching TRBD2. Trimming removed 9 bases from V and 9 bases from J; junction bases left unmatched: 13. CDR3 size: 14 residues. Germline CDR1 and CDR2: SGHAT and FQNNGV. CDR3: CASRNGLAGSEQFF. The CDR3 region has the DNA TGTGCCAGTAGAAACGGACTAGCCGGTAGTGAGCAGTTCTTC.

The CDR3 here is CSAKTTGGTEAFF. CDR3 DNA: TGCAGTGCTAAAACTACAGGGGGAACTGAAGCTTTCTTT. J is TRBJ1-1 and V is TRBV20-1, with 8 bases that match TRBD1. Germline CDR1 and CDR2: DFQATT and SNEGSKA (reference sequence). This CDR3 is 13 amino acids long. The V segment lost 4 bases and the J segment 5 bases; nucleotides outside the gene matches: 6.

The chain couples TRBV7-8 to TRBJ2-3, with D hard to call. The CDR3 consists of 16 residues. V gave up 4 bases and J gave up 2 bases, with 16 bases separating them. Looked up from germline, CDR1 is SGHVS and CDR2 is FQNEAQ. CDR3 in amino acids: CASSSHPSVDTDTQYF. In DNA, the CDR3 is TGTGCCAGCAGCTCACACCCGAGCGTCGACACAGATACGCAGTATTTT.